This TCR beta chain is drawn from a study of vaccination effects on CD4 cells after COVID-19. Findings and caveats of the study: From healthy vaccinees, only 1 of 255 vaccine-induced clones also reacted to common cold coronaviruses.

The germline CDR1 and CDR2 sequences are LNHDA and SQIVND (reference sequence). This CDR3 has 16 residues. Trimming stripped 5 bases from V and 4 bases from J, with 17 bases between. The assay was immunoSEQ multiplex PCR, and TCRdb's table has in-frame clones only and misses some. In the table there are roughly 32,000 clones, roughly two thirds of which are singletons. A remark on this clone: Its target is not known.

CD4+ T cells specific for antigen were expanded with viral peptide pools by the ViraFEST assay before sequencing. Isolating CD4+ T cells followed roughly ten days of culture. Two doses of either BNT162b2 or mRNA-1273 were given to each participant. Testing of the vaccine recipients showed negative nucleocapsid antibodies and no prior SARS-CoV-2 infection. The sequence derives from a human donor who received a COVID-19 vaccine. V usage is TRBV19 and J usage is TRBJ2-2, with D possibly matching TRBD2 (6 bases). Material: CD4+ T cells from PBMCs cultured with HCoV-229E spike peptides, obtained after COVID-19 vaccination. The DNA for the CDR3 is TGTGCCAGTAGTGGAGGGACTGGGGATGGCACCGGGGAGCTGTTTTTT. It translates to CASSGGTGDGTGELFF.